This T cell receptor beta chain is from a study of CD8 T cells in ankylosing spondylitis. CDR3 length equals 14 residues. Trimming removed 4 bases from V and 1 base from J, with 12 bases in between. Germline V CDR1 and CDR2: SGHRS, YFSETQ. Note on this clonotype: Its specificity is unknown.

TCRdb used MiXCR to reprocess the 5' RACE reads, holding one entry per CDR3 protein. This sample carries about 540,000 distinct CDR3 sequences, 12% of them seen once, and the ten largest clones take approximately 6.3%. Notes on the study in general: There was a TCR beta motif, made of eight highly homologous variants, that appeared characteristic of ankylosing spondylitis blood. As for the disease-linked clones, they showed a CD8+ phenotype and occurred at relatively low frequencies in peripheral blood.

V and J are TRBV5-1 and TRBJ2-7, with no clear D. The origin of this receptor is a male donor with ankylosing spondylitis. Sequenced material: blood, either unsorted or a sorted T cell fraction (not recorded which). The CDR3 DNA reads as TGCGCCAGCAGCCGAGGCGAGGTTTCCTACGAGCAGTACTTC. This codes for CASSRGEVSYEQYF.